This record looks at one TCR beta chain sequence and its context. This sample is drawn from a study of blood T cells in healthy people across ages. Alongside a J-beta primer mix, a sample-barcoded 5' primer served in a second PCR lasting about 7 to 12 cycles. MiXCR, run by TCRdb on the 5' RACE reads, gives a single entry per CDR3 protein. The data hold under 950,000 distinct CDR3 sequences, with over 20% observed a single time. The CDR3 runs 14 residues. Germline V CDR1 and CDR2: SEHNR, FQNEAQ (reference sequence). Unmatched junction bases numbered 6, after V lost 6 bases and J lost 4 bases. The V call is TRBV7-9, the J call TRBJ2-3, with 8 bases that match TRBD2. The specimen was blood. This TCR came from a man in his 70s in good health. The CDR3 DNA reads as TGTGCCAGCAGACCGAGCGGGAGCTCAGATACGCAGTATTTT. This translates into CASRPSGSSDTQYF. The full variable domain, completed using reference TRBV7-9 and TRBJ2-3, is DTGVSQNPRHKITKRGQNVTFRCDPISEHNRLYWYRQTLGQGPEFLTYFQNEAQLEKSRLLSDRFSAERPKGSFSTLEIQRTEQGDSAMYLCASRPSGSSDTQYFGPGTRLTVL.